The 12 T cell receptor beta chains below come from one sample, sequenced in a study of T cells in Graves' hyperthyroidism and ophthalmopathy. TCR beta CDR3 regions were amplified from RNA transcripts. The primer set for the first-round RT-PCR of the TCR CDR3 was HTBI. TCRdb ran MiXCR on the multiplex PCR reads and lists one entry per CDR3 protein. The table has 550,000 to 700,000 distinct CDR3 sequences, roughly 46% seen once. Sequenced sample: peripheral blood or thyroid tissue (not recorded which). The receptors originated from an adult woman with Graves' disease, either hyperthyroidism or ophthalmopathy (not recorded which).

This chain connects TRBV12-3 or TRBV12-4 to TRBJ1-5, with 8 bases identical to TRBD1. Losses at the gene ends were 3 bases for V and 12 bases for J; bases not matched to a gene: 7. The CDR3 loop spans 13 amino acids. CDR3 sequence reads: CASSFRAGGHQHF. The CDR3 DNA reads as TGTGCCAGCAGTTTTAGGGCAGGGGGCCACCAGCATTTT.

This clonotype has ten or more counts. The CDR3 DNA reads as TGTGCCAGCACCTGGAGAGGGGTTGGGGCCAACGTCCTGACTTTC. This gives the protein CASTWRGVGANVLTF. The chain uses TRBV11-2 and TRBJ2-6, with D perhaps matching TRBD1 or TRBD2 (5 bases each). This CDR3 is built from 15 residues. The germline gives CDR1 SGHAT, CDR2 FQNNGV. With 7 bases removed from V and 3 bases from J, the gap between germline ends came to 13 bases.

This clonotype occurred many times. The junction and the germline gene differ at one end; a read error may be behind it. V usage is TRBV5-1 and J usage is TRBJ2-5, with D tentatively TRBD1 or TRBD2 (5 bases each). The CDR3 is 14 amino acids. Germline CDR1 reads SGHRS; CDR2 reads YFSETQ. The CDR3 here is CASSPGLAEETQYF. Written as DNA, the CDR3 is TGTGCCAGTAGCCCGGGGCTAGCAGAAGAGACCCAGTACTTC.

The V gene is TRBV7-9, the J gene TRBJ2-7; 15 bases map to TRBD2. V was clipped by 4 bases and J by 4 bases; unmatched bases: 5. The germline V gene encodes CDR1 SEHNR and CDR2 FQNEAQ (reference sequence). The CDR3 is made up of 16 amino acids. The chain's CDR3 is CASSWTSGRAIYEQYF. CDR3 sequence (DNA): TGTGCCAGCAGCTGGACTAGCGGGAGGGCCATATACGAGCAGTACTTC.

This clonotype was seen a single time. The V call is TRBV6-2 or TRBV6-3, the J call TRBJ2-5; TRBD2 might be the D (6 bases). Germline V gene sequence: CDR1 MNHEY, CDR2 SVGEGT. Trimming took off 4 bases at V and 0 bases at J, with 9 bases between the two ends. The CDR3 sequence is 14 residues long. The CDR3, as DNA: TGTGCCAGCAGTTCGGGGGTGTACCAAGAGACCCAGTACTTC. Amino acid sequence: CASSSGVYQETQYF.

This clonotype was seen once. V is TRBV5-1 and J is TRBJ1-2; 7 positions agree with TRBD1. The V gene's germline CDR1 is SGHRS and CDR2 YFSETQ. The CDR3 has 12 residues. Trimming removed 4 bases from V and 7 bases from J; junction bases left unmatched: 4. CDR3 nucleotides: TGCGCCAGCAGCACGGGACAGAGTGGCTACACCTTC. Protein: CASSTGQSGYTF. Full variable domain (missing parts from reference TRBV5-1 and TRBJ1-2): KAGVTQTPRYLIKTRGQQVTLSCSPISGHRSVSWYQQTPGQGLQFLFEYFSETQRNKGNFPGRFSGRQFSNSRSEMNVSTLELGDSALYLCASSTGQSGYTFGSGTRLTVV.

This clonotype was counted a few times. This chain joins TRBV25-1 and TRBJ2-7; TRBD2 matches 7 bases. V dropped 3 bases and J dropped 2; count of bases not matched to a gene: 4. CDR1 is MGHDK and CDR2 is SYGVNS in the germline V gene. The CDR3 has 14 amino acids. CDR3 sequence: CASSDASGTYEQYF. As DNA, the CDR3 is TGTGCCAGCAGTGATGCTAGCGGAACCTACGAGCAGTACTTC.

This clonotype has ten or more counts. The chain combines TRBV18 with TRBJ1-3, with no clear D. V was shortened by 6 bases and J by 4 bases, with 10 bases between the two germline ends. Germline loops: CDR1 KGHSH, CDR2 LQKENI. CDR3 length: 13 amino acids. The CDR3 DNA is TGTGCCAGCTCGTCGGGAGACGGAAACACCATATATTTT. Its translation is CASSSGDGNTIYF.

This clonotype showed up many times. The V gene is TRBV5-4, the J gene TRBJ1-1; TRBD1 agrees at 7 bases. CDR3 length: 14 amino acids. Germline V lookup: CDR1 SGHNT, CDR2 YYREEE (reference sequence). Trimming removed 4 bases from V and 5 bases from J; junction bases left unmatched: 8. CDR3 amino acids: CASSLAGGETEAFF. CDR3 coding DNA: TGTGCCAGCAGCCTGGCAGGGGGGGAGACTGAAGCTTTCTTT.

The chain is built from TRBV9 and TRBJ1-1; D is uncertain. Germline CDR1 SGDLS, CDR2 YYNGEE. This CDR3 spans 13 amino acids. Trimming removed 1 base at V and 6 bases at J, with 10 bases between. The CDR3: CASSVSPGSEAFF. CDR3 nucleotides: TGTGCCAGCAGCGTATCTCCCGGCTCTGAAGCTTTCTTT.

On this clonotype itself: The junction departs from germline at one end; a sequencing error may be responsible. V gene TRBV10-3 combines with J gene TRBJ1-6; 7 bases are shared with TRBD1. Germline CDR1 ENHRY, CDR2 SYGVKD. This CDR3 contains 14 residues. In nucleotides, the CDR3 is TGTGCCATCGGTGAGGGACAGTCAGGGTCACCCCTCCACTTT. Protein product: CAIGEGQSGSPLHF.

This chain uses TRBV11-2 with TRBJ1-2; TRBD1 is a possible D gene (5 bases). Germline CDR1 reads SGHAT; CDR2 reads FQNNGV. V lost 5 bases to trimming and J lost 6 bases, with 13 bases between them. CDR3 length equals 13 residues. For the CDR3, the DNA is TGTGCCAGCAGCGCTAACGGGGACGATGGCTACACCTTC. Translation: CASSANGDDGYTF.